Presented here are 27 T cell receptor beta chains from one specimen sequenced in a study of T cell responses to AZD1222 COVID-19 vaccine. The assay was immunoSEQ multiplex PCR, and TCRdb's table has in-frame clones only and misses some. The sample holds 98,000 or so clones, roughly 86% seen once. Source: peripheral blood, taken 28 days after the second dose of the MenACWY control vaccine. These receptors originate from an adult who received the MenACWY meningococcal vaccine as a control.

The gene calls are TRBV7-2 and TRBJ2-4; no definite D call. This CDR3 contains 18 residues. Germline V gene data show CDR1 as SGHTA and CDR2 as FQGNSA. Trimming pared 1 base from V and 0 bases from J, leaving 16 bases between. Here the CDR3 DNA reads TGTGCCAGCAGCTTAGTAAGACAAAGCCCTTTAGCCAAAAACATTCAGTACTTC. Translated: CASSLVRQSPLAKNIQYF.

The V call is TRBV19, the J call TRBJ2-7; the match to TRBD1 covers 9 bases. Germline V gene lookup returns CDR1 LNHDA and CDR2 SQIVND (reference sequence). CDR3 size: 15 residues. After removal of 3 bases from V and 3 bases from J, the junction contained 6 bases not matched to a gene. The CDR3 bases are TGTGCCAGTAGTATCGGGACAGGGTGGGACTACGAGCAGTACTTC. This codes for CASSIGTGWDYEQYF.

This chain connects TRBV7-6 to TRBJ1-6, with 9 bases matching TRBD1. This CDR3 region has 15 residues. Germline-derived CDR1 and CDR2 are SGHVS and FNYEAQ. V lost 0 bases, J lost 13 bases, and 7 bases stayed unmatched. This CDR3 reads CASSLATGQGNPLHF. DNA for the CDR3: TGTGCCAGCAGCTTAGCGACAGGACAGGGGAATCCCCTCCACTTT.

The CDR3 sequence is CASSLGPRTGNSPLHF. The CDR3 DNA follows: TGTGCCAGCTCACTCGGGCCCCGGACAGGGAATTCACCCCTCCACTTT. The chain recombines TRBV18 with TRBJ1-6; 8 bases agree with TRBD1. The CDR3 is 16 amino acids. In germline, CDR1 is KGHSH, CDR2 LQKENI. V lost 4 bases and J lost 7; bases outside the gene matches: 9.

The chain combines TRBV12-3 or TRBV12-4 with TRBJ1-2, with D possibly TRBD1 on 6 matching bases. V was pared by 6 bases and J by 6 bases, with 14 bases between. The CDR3 covers 13 residues. The CDR3 sequence is CASRPTGFNGYTF. The CDR3 region has the DNA TGTGCCAGCAGACCAACAGGGTTCAATGGCTACACCTTC.

The CDR3 loop reads CSVGSYRGTEAFF. The CDR3 DNA reads as TGCAGCGTGGGGTCCTACCGAGGGACTGAAGCTTTCTTT. The chain employs TRBV29-1 and TRBJ1-1; D is undetermined. Trimming removed 6 bases at V and 5 bases at J, with 16 bases between. The CDR3 has 13 residues. Per the germline V gene, CDR1 is SQVTM and CDR2 is ANQGSEA.

The CDR3 loop reads CASSYRGQKSYEQYF. CDR3 DNA sequence: TGTGCCAGCAGTTACCGGGGACAAAAGTCCTACGAGCAGTACTTC. The genes are TRBV6-2 or TRBV6-3 and TRBJ2-7; tentative D call: TRBD1 (6 bases). Per germline, CDR1 MNHEY and CDR2 SVGEGT. V lost 2 bases to trimming and J lost 1 base, with 12 bases between them. CDR3 length equals 15 residues.

The chain combines TRBV9 with TRBJ1-2, with D possibly being TRBD1 (5 bases). The germline V gene has CDR1 SGDLS and CDR2 YYNGEE. V was trimmed by 0 bases and J by 0 bases, leaving 12 bases between them. CDR3 length: 16 residues. CDR3 DNA sequence: TGTGCCAGCAGCGTAGGGCCGGCAGGGACTAACTATGGCTACACCTTC. It yields the protein CASSVGPAGTNYGYTF.

The chain links TRBV5-1 to TRBJ2-7; 7 bases are a match to TRBD1. There are 14 residues in the CDR3. V shed 6 bases, J shed 2 bases, and the junction held 8 bases outside the gene matches. Germline CDR1 and CDR2: SGHRS and YFSETQ. DNA for the CDR3: TGCGCCAGCAAGGAGGAAGGGACAGCCTACGAGCAGTACTTC. The encoded protein is CASKEEGTAYEQYF.

This clone occurred a few times. The chain uses TRBV7-3 and TRBJ1-4, with unresolved D. The ends were cut back, 1 base at V and 4 bases at J, with 16 bases in the middle. The CDR3 is made up of 17 amino acids. Germline CDR1 is SGHTA and CDR2 is FQGTGA. CDR3 protein: CASSLRGRSSFNEKLFF. In DNA, the CDR3 is TGTGCCAGCAGCTTAAGAGGCCGAAGTTCCTTTAATGAAAAACTGTTTTTT.

The chain recombines TRBV28 with TRBJ1-6; D is ambiguous. CDR3 length equals 14 residues. CDR1 is MDHEN, CDR2 SYDVKM, per germline. V was trimmed by 7 bases and J by 7 bases, leaving 14 bases between them. This CDR3 reads CASNIRDQNSPLHF. The CDR3 region has the DNA TGTGCCAGCAATATCAGAGACCAGAATTCACCCCTCCACTTT.

The chain links TRBV7-9 to TRBJ1-2; 9 nucleotides line up with TRBD1. With V trimmed by 5 bases and J by 4 bases, 2 bases remained unmatched. This CDR3 region has 13 residues. In germline, CDR1 is SEHNR, CDR2 FQNEAQ (reference sequence). DNA of the CDR3: TGTGCCAGCAGCCAGGGACAGGGCTATGGCTACACCTTC. Protein: CASSQGQGYGYTF.

The chain recombines TRBV7-2 with TRBJ2-2; D not certain. Trimming removed 3 bases from V and 8 bases from J, with 10 bases in between. The CDR3 extends over 13 amino acids. Germline-derived CDR1 and CDR2 are SGHTA and FQGNSA. The DNA of the CDR3 is TGTGCCAGCAGCTTCACTGGGATAGGGGAGCTGTTTTTT. Protein sequence: CASSFTGIGELFF. Supplemented by reference TRBV7-2 and TRBJ2-2, the full variable domain reads GAGVSQSPSNKVTEKGKDVELRCDPISGHTALYWYRQSLGQGLEFLIYFQGNSAPDKSGLPSDRFSAERTGGSVSTLTIQRTQQEDSAVYLCASSFTGIGELFFGEGSRLTVL.

This chain joins TRBV24-1 and TRBJ2-2; tentatively, D is TRBD1 (6 bases). CDR1 is KGHDR, CDR2 SFDVKD, per germline. Trimming cost V 3 bases and J 5 bases, with 12 bases left between them. The CDR3 runs to 15 residues. CDR3 in DNA: TGTGCCACCAGTGATGCCAGGGGAGTAACCGGGGAGCTGTTTTTT. Translating gives CATSDARGVTGELFF.

This clone is a singleton in its sample. The gene calls are TRBV10-2 and TRBJ2-3, with TRBD1 matching 11 bases. Per the germline V gene, CDR1 is WSHSY and CDR2 is SAAADI. This CDR3 comprises 17 residues. The ends lost 3 bases at V and 2 bases at J; junction bases unmatched: 7. The CDR3 is CASSDRDRGIITDTQYF. CDR3 bases: TGCGCCAGCAGTGACCGGGACAGGGGGATTATCACAGATACGCAGTATTTT.

The J gene is TRBJ2-1, the V gene TRBV2; 7 bases agree with TRBD1. Germline CDR1 reads SNHLY; CDR2 reads FYNNEI. V lost 6 bases and J lost 3; bases outside the gene matches: 2. The CDR3 runs to 13 residues. The CDR3 loop is CASRGQLYNEQFF. The CDR3 coding sequence is TGTGCCAGCAGGGGACAGCTCTACAATGAGCAGTTCTTC.

The V gene is TRBV4-2, the J gene TRBJ2-7; 9 bases are shared with TRBD1. The CDR3 is 15 amino acids. Trimming cost V 3 bases and J 5 bases; bases outside gene matches: 8. Germline CDR1 is LGHNA and CDR2 is YNFKEQ. CDR3 sequence reads: CASSHNYGQGNEQYF. The CDR3 bases are TGTGCCAGCAGCCATAATTACGGACAGGGGAACGAGCAGTACTTC.

The V and J genes are TRBV18 and TRBJ2-7, with 7 bases fitting TRBD2. Per the germline V gene, CDR1 is KGHSH and CDR2 is LQKENI. Trimming cost V 5 bases and J 3 bases; bases outside gene matches: 7. This CDR3 comprises 14 residues. The CDR3 spells CASSSSSGGYEQYF. The CDR3 bases are TGTGCCAGCTCATCTTCGTCGGGGGGCTACGAGCAGTACTTC.

CDR3 protein: CASWDGIYGYTF. DNA of the CDR3: TGTGCCAGCTGGGACGGCATCTATGGCTACACCTTC. J is TRBJ1-2 and V is TRBV6-5, with a tentative D call TRBD1 (5 bases). V gave up 8 bases and J gave up 4 bases, with 11 bases separating them. Germline CDR1 reads MNHEY; CDR2 reads SVGAGI. The CDR3 length is 12 residues.

The chain employs TRBV15 and TRBJ2-1; 9 bases map to TRBD1. The CDR3 extends over 17 amino acids. CDR1 is LNHNV, CDR2 YYDKDF, per germline (reference sequence). With V trimmed by 2 bases and J by 0 bases, 5 bases remained unmatched. CDR3 sequence: CATSRWTGVGSYNEQFF. The CDR3 nucleotides are TGTGCCACCAGCAGATGGACAGGGGTAGGCTCCTACAATGAGCAGTTCTTC.

This sequence joins TRBV2 and TRBJ2-7; 9 nucleotides line up with TRBD2. The CDR3 is made up of 15 amino acids. The V segment lost 11 bases and the J segment 1 base; nucleotides outside the gene matches: 12. CDR1 and CDR2 from the germline V gene are SNHLY and FYNNEI. CDR3 sequence: CAGALSGGPSYEQYF. The CDR3 DNA reads as TGTGCCGGAGCACTTAGCGGGGGCCCATCCTACGAGCAGTACTTC.

The rearrangement uses TRBV28 and TRBJ2-7, with D tentatively TRBD1 or TRBD2 (6 bases each). CDR1 MDHEN and CDR2 SYDVKM come from the germline V gene. The CDR3 length is 15 residues. Trimming removed 7 bases from V and 3 bases from J, with 19 bases in between. In DNA, the CDR3 is TGTGCCAGCACTTCCCCGGAGGGGGGTTACTACGAGCAGTACTTC. This sequence encodes CASTSPEGGYYEQYF.

The V and J genes are TRBV29-1 and TRBJ1-2; D gene unclear. The CDR3 is made up of 12 amino acids. Germline V CDR1 and CDR2: SQVTM, ANQGSEA. V lost 3 bases to trimming and J lost 1 base, with 6 bases between them. CDR3 sequence: CSVDQNNYGYTF. The CDR3 DNA reads as TGCAGCGTTGATCAGAATAACTATGGCTACACCTTC.

The chain carries TRBV3-1 (or the pseudogene TRBV3-2) and TRBJ2-7; D is possibly TRBD2 (5 bases). The germline gives CDR1 LGHDT, CDR2 YNNKEL (reference sequence). The CDR3 sequence is 13 residues long. V was shortened by 3 bases and J by 5 bases, with 11 bases between the two germline ends. CDR3 in DNA: TGTGCCAGCAGCCAGCCGGGAAGGGACGAGCAGTACTTC. Residues: CASSQPGRDEQYF.

The gene calls are TRBV15 and TRBJ1-4; a possible D gene is TRBD1 (6 bases). There are 14 residues in the CDR3. The ends were cut back, 0 bases at V and 7 bases at J, with 9 bases in the middle. The germline gives CDR1 LNHNV, CDR2 YYDKDF (reference sequence). In DNA, the CDR3 is TGTGCCACCAGCAGAGACAGGGGTGCTGAAAAACTGTTTTTT. The encoded protein is CATSRDRGAEKLFF.

V gene TRBV29-1 combines with J gene TRBJ2-5, with a possible D match to TRBD1 (5 bases). The CDR3 is 14 amino acids. Germline-derived CDR1 and CDR2 are SQVTM and ANQGSEA. Deletions cut 3 bases from V and 3 bases from J, with 14 bases between. As DNA, the CDR3 is TGCAGCGTTGACTCAGGGCATAGAAAAGAGACCCAGTACTTC. Its translation: CSVDSGHRKETQYF.

The chain combines TRBV2 with TRBJ2-6; a possible D gene is TRBD2 (6 bases). V lost 6 bases and J lost 0, with 9 bases in between. This CDR3 comprises 15 residues. CDR1 and CDR2 (germline): SNHLY, FYNNEI. CDR3 bases: TGTGCCAGCAGCGTGGGGGGCTCTGGGGCCAACGTCCTGACTTTC. Translating gives CASSVGGSGANVLTF.